This T cell receptor beta chain was retrieved from a study of blood T cell repertoires in COVID-19. This clone has only a few counts. Repertoires were generated with immunoSEQ multiplex PCR, while TCRdb's copy carries only in-frame clones and drops some. The sample includes fewer than 40,000 clones, about 88% of them seen just once. Germline CDR1 reads SEHNR; CDR2 reads FQNEAQ (reference sequence). The CDR3 loop spans 15 amino acids. V was shortened by 4 bases and J by 4 bases, with 17 bases between the two germline ends. The source of this sequence is a man aged 65-85 years with active COVID-19. What was sequenced was peripheral blood. The gene calls are TRBV7-9 and TRBJ2-7, with D unclear. In DNA, the CDR3 is TGTGCCAGCAGCTCTAACACAGTTACCGCATACGAGCAGTACTTC. Protein product: CASSSNTVTAYEQYF.